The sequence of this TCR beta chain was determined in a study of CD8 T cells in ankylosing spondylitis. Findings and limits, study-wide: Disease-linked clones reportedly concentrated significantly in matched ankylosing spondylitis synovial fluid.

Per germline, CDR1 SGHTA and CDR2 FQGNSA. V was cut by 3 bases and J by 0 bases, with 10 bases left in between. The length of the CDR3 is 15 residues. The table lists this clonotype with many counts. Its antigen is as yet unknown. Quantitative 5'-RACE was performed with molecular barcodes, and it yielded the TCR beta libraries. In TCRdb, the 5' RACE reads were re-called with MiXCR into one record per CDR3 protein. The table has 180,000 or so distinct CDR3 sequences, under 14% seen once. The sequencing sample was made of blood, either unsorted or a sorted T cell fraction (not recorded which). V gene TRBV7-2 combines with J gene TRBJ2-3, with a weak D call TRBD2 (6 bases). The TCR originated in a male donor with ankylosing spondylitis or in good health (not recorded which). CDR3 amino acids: CASSFPSASTDTQYF. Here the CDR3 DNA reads TGTGCCAGCAGCTTTCCTAGCGCCAGCACAGATACGCAGTATTTT.